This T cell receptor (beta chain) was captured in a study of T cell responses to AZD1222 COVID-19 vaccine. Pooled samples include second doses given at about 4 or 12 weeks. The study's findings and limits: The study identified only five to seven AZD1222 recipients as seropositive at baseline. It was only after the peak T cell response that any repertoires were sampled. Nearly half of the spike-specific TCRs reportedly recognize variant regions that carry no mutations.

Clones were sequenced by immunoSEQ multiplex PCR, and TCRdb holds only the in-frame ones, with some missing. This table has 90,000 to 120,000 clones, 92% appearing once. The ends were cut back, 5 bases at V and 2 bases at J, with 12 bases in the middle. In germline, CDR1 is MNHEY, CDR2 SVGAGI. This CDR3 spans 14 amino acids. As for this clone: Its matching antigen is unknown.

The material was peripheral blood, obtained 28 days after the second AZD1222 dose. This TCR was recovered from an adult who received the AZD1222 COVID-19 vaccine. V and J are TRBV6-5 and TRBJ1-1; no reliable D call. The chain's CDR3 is CASSIGGLNTEAFF. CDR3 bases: TGTGCCAGCAGTATCGGAGGATTAAACACTGAAGCTTTCTTT.